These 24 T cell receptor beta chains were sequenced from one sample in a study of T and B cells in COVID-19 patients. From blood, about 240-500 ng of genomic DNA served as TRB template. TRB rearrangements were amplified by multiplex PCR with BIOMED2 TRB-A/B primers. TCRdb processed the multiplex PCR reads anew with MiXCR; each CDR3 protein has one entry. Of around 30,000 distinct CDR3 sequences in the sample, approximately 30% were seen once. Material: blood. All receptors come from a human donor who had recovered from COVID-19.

The CDR3 bases are TGTGCCAGCAGCTTAGTTGTCAGTAGCAATCAGCCCCAGCATTTT. This gives the protein CASSLVVSSNQPQHF. The chain carries TRBV7-2 and TRBJ1-5; no firm D call. Trimming shortened V by 1 base and J by 0 bases, and 7 bases separated the two germline ends. This CDR3 is 15 amino acids long. Germline CDR1 is SGHTA and CDR2 is FQGNSA.

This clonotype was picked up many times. Here the CDR3 DNA reads TGTGCCAGCAGCCCTGTAATCCATGAAAAACTGTTTTTT. This gives the protein CASSPVIHEKLFF. This chain joins TRBV5-5 and TRBJ1-4, with no clear D. The CDR3 sequence is 13 residues long. Germline values: CDR1 SGHKS, CDR2 YYEKEE (reference sequence). V dropped 4 bases and J dropped 6 bases, with 10 bases sitting between them.

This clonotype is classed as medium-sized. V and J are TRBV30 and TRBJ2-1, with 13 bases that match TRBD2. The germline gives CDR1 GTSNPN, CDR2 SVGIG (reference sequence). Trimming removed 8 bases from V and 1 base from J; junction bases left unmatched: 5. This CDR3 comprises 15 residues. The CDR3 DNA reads TGTGCCCGGACTAGCGGGAGTAGGTCCTACAATGAGCAGTTCTTC. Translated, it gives CARTSGSRSYNEQFF.

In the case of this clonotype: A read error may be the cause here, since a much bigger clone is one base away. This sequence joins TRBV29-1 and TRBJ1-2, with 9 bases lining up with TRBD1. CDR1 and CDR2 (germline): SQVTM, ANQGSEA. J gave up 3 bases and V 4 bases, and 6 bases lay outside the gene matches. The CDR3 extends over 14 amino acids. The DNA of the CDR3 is TGCAGCGTTGGGGACAGGGCTGTTGACTATGGCTACACCTTC. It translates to CSVGDRAVDYGYTF.

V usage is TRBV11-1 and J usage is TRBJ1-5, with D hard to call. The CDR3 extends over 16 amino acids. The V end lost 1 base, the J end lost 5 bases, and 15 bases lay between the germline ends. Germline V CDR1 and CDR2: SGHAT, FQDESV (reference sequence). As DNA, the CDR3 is TGTGCCAGCAGCTTAGACCTTAATCTGGGGTATCAGCCCCAGCATTTT. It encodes CASSLDLNLGYQPQHF. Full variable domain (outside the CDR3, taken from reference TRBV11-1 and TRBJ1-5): EAEVAQSPRYKITEKSQAVAFWCDPISGHATLYWYRQILGQGPELLVQFQDESVVDDSQLPKDRFSAERLKGVDSTLKIQPAELGDSAMYLCASSLDLNLGYQPQHFGDGTRLSIL.

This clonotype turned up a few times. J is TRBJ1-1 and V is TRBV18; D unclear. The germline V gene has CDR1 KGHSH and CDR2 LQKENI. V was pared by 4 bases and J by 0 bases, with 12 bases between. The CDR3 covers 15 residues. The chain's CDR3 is CASSLETPLNTEAFF. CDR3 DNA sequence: TGTGCCAGCTCACTGGAGACACCTTTGAACACTGAAGCTTTCTTT.

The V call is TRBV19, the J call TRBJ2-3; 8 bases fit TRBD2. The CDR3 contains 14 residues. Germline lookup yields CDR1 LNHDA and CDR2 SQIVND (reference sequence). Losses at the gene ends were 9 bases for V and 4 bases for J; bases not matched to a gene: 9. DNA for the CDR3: TGTGCCAGCCGTTTAGCGGGGACGGCAGATACGCAGTATTTT. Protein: CASRLAGTADTQYF. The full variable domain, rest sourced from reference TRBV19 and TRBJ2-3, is DGGITQSPKYLFRKEGQNVTLSCEQNLNHDAMYWYRQDPGQGLRLIYYSQIVNDFQKGDIAEGYSVSREKKESFPLTVTSAQKNPTAFYLCASRLAGTADTQYFGPGTRLTVL.

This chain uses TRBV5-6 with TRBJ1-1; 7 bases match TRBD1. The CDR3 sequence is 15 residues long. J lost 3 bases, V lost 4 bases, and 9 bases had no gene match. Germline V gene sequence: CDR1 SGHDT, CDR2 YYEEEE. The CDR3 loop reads CASSPEGARYTEAFF. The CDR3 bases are TGTGCCAGCAGCCCCGAGGGGGCGCGGTACACTGAAGCTTTCTTT.

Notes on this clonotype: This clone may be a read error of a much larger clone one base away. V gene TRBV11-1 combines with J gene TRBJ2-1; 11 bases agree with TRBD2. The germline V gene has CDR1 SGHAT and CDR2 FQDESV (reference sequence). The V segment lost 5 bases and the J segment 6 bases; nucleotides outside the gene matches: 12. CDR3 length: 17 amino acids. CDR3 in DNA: TGTGCCAGCAGCGCGGGACTAGCGGAACAGATTACCAATGAGCAGTTCTTC. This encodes CASSAGLAEQITNEQFF.

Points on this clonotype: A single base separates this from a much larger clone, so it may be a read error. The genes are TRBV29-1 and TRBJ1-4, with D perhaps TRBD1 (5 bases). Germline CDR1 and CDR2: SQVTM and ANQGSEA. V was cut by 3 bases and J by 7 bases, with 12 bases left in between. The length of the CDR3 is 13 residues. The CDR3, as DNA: TGCAGCGTTGAGTGGGGGATGAGTGAAAAACTGTTTTTT. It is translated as CSVEWGMSEKLFF.

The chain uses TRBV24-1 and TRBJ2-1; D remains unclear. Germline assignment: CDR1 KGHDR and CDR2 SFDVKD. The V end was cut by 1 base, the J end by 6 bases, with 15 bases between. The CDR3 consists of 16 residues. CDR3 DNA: TGTGCCACCAGTGATTTAGACACTCCCTCGGGCAATGAGCAGTTCTTC. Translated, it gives CATSDLDTPSGNEQFF.

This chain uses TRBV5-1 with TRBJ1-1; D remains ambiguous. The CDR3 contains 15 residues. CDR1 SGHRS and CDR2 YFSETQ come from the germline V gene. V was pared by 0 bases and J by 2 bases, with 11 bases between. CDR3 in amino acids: CASSLGDGQNTEAFF. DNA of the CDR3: TGCGCCAGCAGCTTGGGCGACGGGCAAAACACTGAAGCTTTCTTT.

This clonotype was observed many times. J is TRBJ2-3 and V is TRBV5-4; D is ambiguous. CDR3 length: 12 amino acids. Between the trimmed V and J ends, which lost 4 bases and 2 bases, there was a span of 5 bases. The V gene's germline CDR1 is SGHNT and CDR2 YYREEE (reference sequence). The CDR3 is CASSQDTDTQYF. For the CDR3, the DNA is TGTGCCAGCAGCCAAGACACAGATACGCAGTATTTT.

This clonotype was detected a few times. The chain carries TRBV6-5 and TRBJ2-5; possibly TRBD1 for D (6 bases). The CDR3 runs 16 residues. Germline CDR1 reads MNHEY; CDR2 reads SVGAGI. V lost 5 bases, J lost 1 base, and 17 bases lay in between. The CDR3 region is CASSKRTEGIQETQYF. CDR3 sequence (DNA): TGTGCCAGCAGTAAACGGACAGAGGGGATCCAAGAGACCCAGTACTTC.

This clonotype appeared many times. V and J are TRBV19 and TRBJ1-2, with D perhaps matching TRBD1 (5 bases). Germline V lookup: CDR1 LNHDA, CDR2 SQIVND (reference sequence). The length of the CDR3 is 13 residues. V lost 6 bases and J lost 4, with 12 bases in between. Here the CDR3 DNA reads TGTGCCAGTAGGAGCGCCGGGGGCTATGGCTACACCTTC. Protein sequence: CASRSAGGYGYTF.

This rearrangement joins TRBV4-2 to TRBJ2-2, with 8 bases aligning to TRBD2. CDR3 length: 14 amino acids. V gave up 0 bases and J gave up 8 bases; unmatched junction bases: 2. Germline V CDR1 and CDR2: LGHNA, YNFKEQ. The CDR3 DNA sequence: TGTGCCAGCAGCCAAGATGCGGGAGGTGGGGAGCTGTTTTTT. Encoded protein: CASSQDAGGGELFF.

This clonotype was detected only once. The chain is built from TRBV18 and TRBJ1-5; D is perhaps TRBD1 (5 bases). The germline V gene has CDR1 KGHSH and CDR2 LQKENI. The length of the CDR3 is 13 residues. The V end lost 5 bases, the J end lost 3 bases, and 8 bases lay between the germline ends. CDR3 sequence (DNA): TGTGCCAGCTCAACGGGGGACAATCAGCCCCAGCATTTT. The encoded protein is CASSTGDNQPQHF.

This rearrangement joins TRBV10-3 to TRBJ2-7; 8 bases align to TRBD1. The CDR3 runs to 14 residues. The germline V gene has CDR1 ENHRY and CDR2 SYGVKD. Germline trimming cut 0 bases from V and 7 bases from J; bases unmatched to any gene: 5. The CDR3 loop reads CAISESYRGYEQYF. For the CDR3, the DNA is TGTGCCATCAGTGAGTCGTACAGGGGGTATGAGCAGTACTTC.

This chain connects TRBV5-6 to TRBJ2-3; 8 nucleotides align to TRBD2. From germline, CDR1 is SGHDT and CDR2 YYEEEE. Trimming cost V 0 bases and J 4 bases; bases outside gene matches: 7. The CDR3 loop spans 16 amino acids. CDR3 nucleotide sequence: TGTGCCAGCAGCTTGGGCCGGGGGGGGCGCTCAGATACGCAGTATTTT. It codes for CASSLGRGGRSDTQYF. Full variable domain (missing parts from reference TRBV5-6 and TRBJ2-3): DAGVTQSPTHLIKTRGQQVTLRCSPKSGHDTVSWYQQALGQGPQFIFQYYEEEERQRGNFPDRFSGHQFPNYSSELNVNALLLGDSALYLCASSLGRGGRSDTQYFGPGTRLTVL.

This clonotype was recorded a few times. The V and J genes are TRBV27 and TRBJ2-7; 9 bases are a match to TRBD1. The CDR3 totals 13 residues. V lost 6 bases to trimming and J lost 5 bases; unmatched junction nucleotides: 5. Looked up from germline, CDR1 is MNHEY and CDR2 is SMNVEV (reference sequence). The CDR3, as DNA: TGTGCCAGCAGCCGGGACAGGGTCCACGAGCAGTACTTC. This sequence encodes CASSRDRVHEQYF.

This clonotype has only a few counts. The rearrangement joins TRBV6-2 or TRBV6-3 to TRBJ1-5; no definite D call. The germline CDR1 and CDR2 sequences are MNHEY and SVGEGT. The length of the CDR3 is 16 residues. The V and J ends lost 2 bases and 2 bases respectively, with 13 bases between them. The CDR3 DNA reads TGTGCCAGCAGTTACCCCGGACGGAGGGGCAATCAGCCCCAGCATTTT. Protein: CASSYPGRRGNQPQHF.

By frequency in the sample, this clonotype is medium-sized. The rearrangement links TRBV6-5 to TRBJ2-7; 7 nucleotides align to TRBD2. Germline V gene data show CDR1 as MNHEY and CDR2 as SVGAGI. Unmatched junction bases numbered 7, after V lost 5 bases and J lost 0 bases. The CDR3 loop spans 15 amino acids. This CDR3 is CASSRPSGLSYEQYF. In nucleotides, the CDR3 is TGTGCCAGCAGTCGACCTAGCGGTCTCTCCTACGAGCAGTACTTC.

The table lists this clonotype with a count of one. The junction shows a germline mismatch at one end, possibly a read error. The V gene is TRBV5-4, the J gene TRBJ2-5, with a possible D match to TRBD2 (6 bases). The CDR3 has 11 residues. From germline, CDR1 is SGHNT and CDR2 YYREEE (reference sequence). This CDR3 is CASGPGETQYF. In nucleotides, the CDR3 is TGCGCCAGCGGGCCCGGAGAGACCCAGTACTTC.

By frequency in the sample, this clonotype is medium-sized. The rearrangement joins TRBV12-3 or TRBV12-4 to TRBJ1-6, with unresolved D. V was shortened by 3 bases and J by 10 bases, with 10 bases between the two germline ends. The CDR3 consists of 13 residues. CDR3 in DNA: TGTGCCAGCAGTTTGAGGGAGGGCTCACCCCTCCACTTT. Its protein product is CASSLREGSPLHF.